The 32 T cell receptor beta chains in this list originate from one sample, sequenced in a study of CD8 T cells in ankylosing spondylitis. TCRdb independently ran MiXCR on the 5' RACE reads; one entry per CDR3 protein. This sample has 300,000 to 400,000 distinct CDR3 sequences, with approximately 22% found just once. Material for sequencing was blood, either unsorted or a sorted T cell fraction (not recorded which). Receptor source: a male donor with ankylosing spondylitis or in good health (not recorded which).

This clonotype was detected a few times. The chain joins TRBV9 to TRBJ2-3; D may match TRBD1 or TRBD2 (6 bases each). CDR3 size: 16 residues. Germline CDR1 SGDLS, CDR2 YYNGEE. V was clipped by 3 bases and J by 0 bases, with 14 bases between them. This CDR3 is CASSGFGGPSTDTQYF. The CDR3 DNA follows: TGTGCCAGCAGCGGATTTGGGGGGCCAAGCACAGATACGCAGTATTTT. The variable domain in full, with the rest retrieved from reference TRBV9 and TRBJ2-3, is DSGVTQTPKHLITATGQRVTLRCSPRSGDLSVYWYQQSLDQGLQFLIQYYNGEERAKGNILERFSAQQFPDLHSELNLSSLELGDSALYFCASSGFGGPSTDTQYFGPGTRLTVL.

The table lists this clonotype with a few counts. The chain is built from TRBV10-2 and TRBJ2-7, with TRBD1 matching over 9 bases. The CDR3 length is 15 residues. V lost 7 bases to trimming and J lost 2 bases; unmatched junction nucleotides: 9. Germline CDR1 and CDR2: WSHSY and SAAADI. This chain's CDR3 is CASIIGTGLTYEQYF. The CDR3 bases are TGCGCCAGCATAATAGGGACAGGGCTAACCTACGAGCAGTACTTC.

This clonotype was counted between two and nine times. The V and J genes are TRBV4-1 and TRBJ2-7; D possibly uses TRBD1 or TRBD2 (7 bases each). Germline V lookup: CDR1 MGHRA, CDR2 YSYEKL. Between the trimmed V and J ends, which lost 3 bases and 1 base, there was a span of 16 bases. CDR3 length: 16 residues. The CDR3 region is CASSQARGGVSYEQYF. As DNA, the CDR3 is TGCGCCAGCAGCCAGGCCAGGGGGGGGGTATCCTACGAGCAGTACTTC.

This clonotype was detected a few times. The CDR3 DNA follows: TGCGCCAGCAGCCAAACAGAGGACCAGGAGATGGAGACCCAGTACTTC. Amino acids: CASSQTEDQEMETQYF. This chain uses TRBV4-1 with TRBJ2-5; D remains unclear. The length of the CDR3 is 16 residues. V lost 2 bases to trimming and J lost 5 bases, with 18 bases between them. CDR1 MGHRA and CDR2 YSYEKL come from the germline V gene.

This clonotype came up a few times. The chain employs TRBV9 and TRBJ1-1; 8 nucleotides line up with TRBD1. The CDR3 runs to 15 residues. Germline CDR1 SGDLS, CDR2 YYNGEE. The V and J ends lost 4 bases and 3 bases, in that order; junction bases with no gene match: 8. The DNA of the CDR3 is TGTGCCAGCAGCATAACCGGGACAGGAGACACTGAAGCTTTCTTT. It codes for CASSITGTGDTEAFF.

This chain connects TRBV10-3 to TRBJ2-7, with D tentatively TRBD1 (5 bases). The CDR3 contains 14 residues. Per the germline V gene, CDR1 is ENHRY and CDR2 is SYGVKD. V lost 3 bases and J 0 bases, leaving 9 bases between the germline ends. Written as DNA, the CDR3 is TGTGCCATCAGTGACCTTGGGGCCTCCTACGAGCAGTACTTC. The encoded protein is CAISDLGASYEQYF.

This clonotype has ten or more counts. The rearrangement links TRBV29-1 to TRBJ2-1, with D perhaps matching TRBD1 (6 bases). CDR3 size: 15 residues. Germline lookup yields CDR1 SQVTM and CDR2 ANQGSEA. Trimming left V 5 bases short and J 4 bases short, with 18 bases between. The CDR3 nucleotides are TGCAGCGTTATACCGGGACAAGCAAGTTACAATGAGCAGTTCTTC. It yields the protein CSVIPGQASYNEQFF.

This clonotype was observed a single time. This rearrangement joins TRBV20-1 to TRBJ1-5, with D possibly being TRBD1 (5 bases). V dropped 6 bases and J dropped 3 bases, with 18 bases sitting between them. The CDR3 length is 15 residues. The germline gives CDR1 DFQATT, CDR2 SNEGSKA (reference sequence). The DNA of the CDR3 is TGCAGTGCCAGGACCCCTTCTGGGGCCAATCAGCCCCAGCATTTT. The encoded protein is CSARTPSGANQPQHF.

J is TRBJ2-2 and V is TRBV21-1; the D call in the table, TRBD1, was not verified against the DNA. TRBV21-1 is described as a pseudogene. The CDR3 has 18 residues. The CDR3 here is CASSTRQGAAPFTGELFF. The CDR3 bases are TGTGCCAGCAGCACAAGGCAGGGGGCCGCACCCTTCACCGGGGAGCTGTTTTTT.

This chain uses TRBV5-6 with TRBJ2-7; tentative D call: TRBD2 (5 bases). V lost 3 bases and J 7 bases, leaving 14 bases between the germline ends. CDR1 SGHDT and CDR2 YYEEEE come from the germline V gene. CDR3 length: 13 residues. Here the CDR3 DNA reads TGTGCCAGCAGCTACCCAGACCGGGGAGAGCAGTACTTC. Translation gives CASSYPDRGEQYF.

V is TRBV7-9 and J is TRBJ2-3, with D possibly TRBD2 on 6 matching bases. The length of the CDR3 is 17 residues. V was cut by 4 bases and J by 1 base, with 18 bases left in between. Germline CDR1 reads SEHNR; CDR2 reads FQNEAQ (reference sequence). The CDR3, as DNA: TGTGCCAGCAGCTCCGAGAGGCCTGGAGGGGGCACAGATACGCAGTATTTT. Its protein product is CASSSERPGGGTDTQYF.

This clonotype was picked up a small number of times. This chain connects TRBV4-1 to TRBJ2-3; 9 bases map to TRBD1. CDR1 is MGHRA and CDR2 is YSYEKL in the germline V gene. This CDR3 is 15 amino acids long. The J segment lost 5 bases and the V segment lost 0 bases, leaving 3 bases of the junction unmatched. The CDR3 loop reads CASSQDWTGVDTQYF. Here the CDR3 DNA reads TGCGCCAGCAGCCAAGATTGGACAGGGGTAGATACGCAGTATTTT.

The gene calls are TRBV7-3 and TRBJ2-3; 7 nucleotides line up with TRBD2. Trimming took 4 bases from V and 5 from J; bases not matched to a gene: 12. CDR1 and CDR2 (germline): SGHTA, FQGTGA. This CDR3 has 16 amino acids. As DNA, the CDR3 is TGTGCCAGCAGCTCCCTCGGGGGAGGGGATAAAGATACGCAGTATTTT. It codes for CASSSLGGGDKDTQYF.

This clonotype was counted between two and nine times. This chain joins TRBV6-1 and TRBJ1-5; D might be TRBD1 (5 bases). Trimming pared 2 bases from V and 7 bases from J, leaving 18 bases between. CDR1 and CDR2 from the germline V gene are MNHNS and SASEGT. There are 16 residues in the CDR3. The CDR3 coding sequence is TGTGCCAGCAGTGAATTCAGTGGGCAGGGTGAACAGCCCCAGCATTTT. Protein product: CASSEFSGQGEQPQHF.

The chain is built from TRBV27 and TRBJ2-1; tentatively, D is TRBD2 (6 bases). V lost 7 bases, J lost 8 bases, and 18 bases lay in between. Germline loops: CDR1 MNHEY, CDR2 SMNVEV (reference sequence). The CDR3 is 14 residues long. The CDR3 sequence: CASMASAYLYEQFF. The CDR3 nucleotides read TGTGCCAGCATGGCTAGCGCGTACCTCTATGAGCAGTTCTTC.

The chain combines TRBV18 with TRBJ2-2, with TRBD2 matching over 7 bases. Germline V gene sequence: CDR1 KGHSH, CDR2 LQKENI. This CDR3 is 17 amino acids long. V lost 1 base, J lost 0 bases, and 5 bases stayed unmatched. The CDR3 nucleotides read TGTGCCAGCTCACCACGGCTAGCGGAAGCGAACACCGGGGAGCTGTTTTTT. Translated: CASSPRLAEANTGELFF. Looking up the rest from reference TRBV18 and TRBJ2-2 gives the full variable domain: NAGVMQNPRHLVRRRGQEARLRCSPMKGHSHVYWYRQLPEEGLKFMVYLQKENIIDESGMPKERFSAEFPKEGPSILRIQQVVRGDSAAYFCASSPRLAEANTGELFFGEGSRLTVL.

This chain joins TRBV7-9 and TRBJ2-7, with D possibly called TRBD1 or TRBD2 (6 bases each). V lost 6 bases and J 2 bases, leaving 11 bases between the germline ends. Germline lookup yields CDR1 SEHNR and CDR2 FQNEAQ (reference sequence). The CDR3 is 13 residues long. The CDR3 is CASRGGSTYEQYF. The CDR3 DNA sequence: TGTGCCAGCAGGGGGGGCAGTACCTACGAGCAGTACTTC.

In its sample, this clonotype was seen a few times. This chain uses TRBV29-1 with TRBJ1-2; 8 positions match TRBD1. The CDR3 is 14 residues long. The V segment lost 0 bases and the J segment 2 bases; nucleotides outside the gene matches: 2. CDR1 SQVTM and CDR2 ANQGSEA come from the germline V gene. The CDR3: CSVEERDRNYGYTF. The CDR3 coding sequence is TGCAGCGTTGAAGAGCGGGACAGGAACTATGGCTACACCTTC.

The table lists this clonotype with a few counts. This chain uses TRBV20-1 with TRBJ2-7; the D gene could be TRBD1 or TRBD2 (5 bases each). The V end was cut by 3 bases, the J end by 6 bases, with 12 bases between. Germline V CDR1 and CDR2: DFQATT, SNEGSKA (reference sequence). The CDR3 contains 12 residues. In DNA form, the CDR3 reads TGCAGTGCTAGGACGGGGCCGGGCGAGCAGTACTTC. Translation gives CSARTGPGEQYF.

This clonotype has a handful of counts. This chain uses TRBV14 with TRBJ1-3; tentative D call: TRBD1 (5 bases). Germline values: CDR1 SGHDN, CDR2 FVKESK. The CDR3 runs to 14 residues. The ends were cut back, 1 base at V and 5 bases at J, with 9 bases in the middle. CDR3 DNA sequence: TGTGCCAGCAGCCAAGGGGGCTGGAGAAACACCATATATTTT. Translating gives CASSQGGWRNTIYF.

The chain recombines TRBV20-1 with TRBJ2-3, with D possibly called TRBD1 or TRBD2 (5 bases each). The CDR3 totals 13 residues. Trimming removed 2 bases from V and 7 bases from J, with 13 bases in between. Germline V CDR1 and CDR2: DFQATT, SNEGSKA (reference sequence). The CDR3 sequence is CSARWGTGNTQYF. The CDR3 bases are TGCAGTGCTAGATGGGGGACCGGGAATACGCAGTATTTT.

The rearrangement links TRBV4-1 to TRBJ1-1, with D unresolved. Germline V gene sequence: CDR1 MGHRA, CDR2 YSYEKL. The CDR3 sequence is 14 residues long. V lost 1 base, J lost 4 bases, and 10 bases lay in between. The CDR3 protein is CASSQGHSATEAFF. The CDR3 nucleotides read TGCGCCAGCAGCCAAGGCCATAGTGCCACTGAAGCTTTCTTT.

The chain has TRBV12-3 or TRBV12-4 and TRBJ1-5; D remains unclear. This CDR3 comprises 14 residues. V gave up 2 bases and J gave up 9 bases, with 14 bases separating them. For the CDR3, the DNA is TGTGCCAGCAGTTTATCGCGCAACGTGTGGCCCCAGCATTTT. This codes for CASSLSRNVWPQHF.

This clonotype appeared a few times. This chain uses TRBV27 with TRBJ1-5; the D is unclear. This CDR3 region has 14 residues. Per germline, CDR1 MNHEY and CDR2 SMNVEV (reference sequence). Trimming took 5 bases from V and 3 from J, leaving 11 bases between them. The CDR3 here is CASSPGWNNQPQHF. The CDR3 bases are TGTGCCAGCAGTCCCGGTTGGAACAATCAGCCCCAGCATTTT.

The chain combines TRBV12-3 or TRBV12-4 with TRBJ2-3; TRBD1 agrees at 8 bases. The CDR3 consists of 17 residues. The trim removed 5 bases at V and 6 bases at J, leaving 16 bases unmatched. CDR3 protein: CASSPPPVGQGRDTQYF. CDR3 bases: TGTGCCAGCAGTCCCCCCCCGGTCGGACAGGGACGCGATACGCAGTATTTT.

The chain uses TRBV7-8 and TRBJ2-7; D gene ambiguous. Trimming shortened V by 5 bases and J by 3 bases, and 17 bases separated the two germline ends. The CDR3 runs 15 residues. Germline-derived CDR1 and CDR2 are SGHVS and FQNEAQ. DNA of the CDR3: TGTGCCAGCAGCCGTCCAGAGGATTGGGGCTACGAGCAGTACTTC. It encodes CASSRPEDWGYEQYF.

For the CDR3, the DNA is TGTGCCAGCAGCTCTAGGACTAGCGTGGCTACGCAGTATTTT. Encoded protein: CASSSRTSVATQYF. The chain couples TRBV5-4 to TRBJ2-3; TRBD2 matches at 9 bases. The CDR3 sequence is 14 residues long. Germline V gives CDR1 SGHNT, CDR2 YYREEE (reference sequence). The V and J ends lost 3 bases and 8 bases, in that order; junction bases with no gene match: 7.

V usage is TRBV30 and J usage is TRBJ2-4; D could derive from TRBD1 or TRBD2 (5 bases each). Trimming cost V 3 bases and J 4 bases, with 31 bases left between them. This CDR3 has 20 residues. Germline loops: CDR1 GTSNPN, CDR2 SVGIG (reference sequence). CDR3 bases: TGTGCCTGGAGGATAGGGGACGGTGTTCCCTTTACATATATAAAAAACATTCAGTACTTC. This translates into CAWRIGDGVPFTYIKNIQYF.

There are many counts of this clonotype. The chain carries TRBV27 and TRBJ1-1; 7 bases are a match to TRBD1. V was clipped by 0 bases and J by 3 bases; unmatched bases: 4. This CDR3 region has 15 residues. Per the germline V gene, CDR1 is MNHEY and CDR2 is SMNVEV (reference sequence). The CDR3 sequence: CASSLSNRGYTEAFF. In nucleotides, the CDR3 is TGTGCCAGCAGTTTATCGAACAGGGGATACACTGAAGCTTTCTTT.

This clonotype was seen a handful of times. The V gene is TRBV4-2, the J gene TRBJ2-3, with a tentative D call TRBD1 (5 bases). Trimming stripped 4 bases from V and 4 bases from J, with 9 bases between. Germline CDR1 reads LGHNA; CDR2 reads YNFKEQ. This CDR3 region has 13 residues. The CDR3 protein is CASSLKGADTQYF. For the CDR3, the DNA is TGTGCCAGCAGCCTTAAAGGGGCAGATACGCAGTATTTT.

The CDR3 DNA reads TGCAGCGTAGCAACTTCCGGGACAGAAACCGGGGAGCTGTTTTTT. Translated: CSVATSGTETGELFF. This chain joins TRBV29-1 and TRBJ2-2, with 7 bases fitting TRBD1. J was trimmed by 5 bases and V by 6 bases; bases with no gene match: 12. Germline assignment: CDR1 SQVTM and CDR2 ANQGSEA. The CDR3 totals 15 residues.

This clonotype was observed a few times. In DNA form, the CDR3 reads TGTGCCAGCAGTGAAGCGCTAATGGAGGTTCGGGTTTACGAGCAGTACTTC. It codes for CASSEALMEVRVYEQYF. V gene TRBV6-1 combines with J gene TRBJ2-7; D might be TRBD2 (5 bases). V lost 0 bases to trimming and J lost 4 bases, with 19 bases between them. Germline V gene data show CDR1 as MNHNS and CDR2 as SASEGT. The CDR3 contains 17 residues.